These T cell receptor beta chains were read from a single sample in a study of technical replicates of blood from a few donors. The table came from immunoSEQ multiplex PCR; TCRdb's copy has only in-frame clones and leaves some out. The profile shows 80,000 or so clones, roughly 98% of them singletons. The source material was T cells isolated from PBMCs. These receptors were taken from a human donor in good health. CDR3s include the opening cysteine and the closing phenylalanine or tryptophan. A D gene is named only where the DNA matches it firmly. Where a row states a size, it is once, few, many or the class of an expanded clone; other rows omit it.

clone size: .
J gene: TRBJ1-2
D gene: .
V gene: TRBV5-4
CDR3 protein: CASSQRQRLGGYTF
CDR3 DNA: TGTGCCAGCAGCCAAAGGCAACGTCTAGGCGGCTACACCTTC

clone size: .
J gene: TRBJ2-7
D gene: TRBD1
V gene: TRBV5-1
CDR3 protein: CASSLDPLLGTGYYEQYF
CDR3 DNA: TGCGCCAGCAGCTTGGATCCACTCCTTGGGACAGGGTATTACGAGCAGTACTTC

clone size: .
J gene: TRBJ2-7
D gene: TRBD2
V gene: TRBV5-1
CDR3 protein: CASSLGVLAGDLSHPFSEQYF
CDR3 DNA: TGCGCCAGCAGCTTGGGAGTTCTAGCGGGAGATTTGTCCCACCCATTTTCCGAGCAGTACTTC

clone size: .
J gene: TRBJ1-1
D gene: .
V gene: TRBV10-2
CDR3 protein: CASSESGASTFF
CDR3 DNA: TGCGCCAGCAGTGAGAGCGGGGCGTCAACTTTCTTT

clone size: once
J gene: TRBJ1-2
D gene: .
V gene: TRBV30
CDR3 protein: CAWSPQGGYGYTF
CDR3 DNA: TGTGCCTGGAGTCCCCAGGGTGGCTATGGCTACACCTTC

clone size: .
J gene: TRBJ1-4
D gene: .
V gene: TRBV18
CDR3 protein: CASSPQTGGLWDEKLFF
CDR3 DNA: TGTGCCAGCTCGCCTCAAACCGGGGGTCTATGGGATGAAAAACTGTTTTTT

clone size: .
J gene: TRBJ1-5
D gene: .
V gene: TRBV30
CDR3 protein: CAWSVSSYSNQPQHF
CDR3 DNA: TGTGCCTGGAGTGTAAGTTCCTATAGCAATCAGCCCCAGCATTTT

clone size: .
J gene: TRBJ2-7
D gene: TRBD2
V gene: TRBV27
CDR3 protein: CASMRTSGKGHEQYF
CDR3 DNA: TGTGCCAGCATGAGGACTAGCGGGAAGGGGCACGAGCAGTACTTC

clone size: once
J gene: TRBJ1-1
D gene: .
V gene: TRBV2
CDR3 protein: CASSAPKAFF
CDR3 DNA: TGTGCCAGCAGTGCGCCTAAAGCTTTCTTT

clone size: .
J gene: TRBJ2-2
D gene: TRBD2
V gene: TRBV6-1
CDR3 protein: CASSPWTSDTGELFF
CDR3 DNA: TGTGCCAGCAGTCCCTGGACTAGCGACACCGGGGAGCTGTTTTTT

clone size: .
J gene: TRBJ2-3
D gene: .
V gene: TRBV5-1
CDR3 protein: CASSPGGGTDTQYF
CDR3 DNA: TGCGCCAGCAGCCCCGGGGGAGGCACAGATACGCAGTATTTT

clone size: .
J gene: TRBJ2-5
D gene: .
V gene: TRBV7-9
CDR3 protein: CASSLPGVQETQYF
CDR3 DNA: TGTGCCAGCAGCTTACCGGGGGTCCAAGAGACCCAGTACTTC

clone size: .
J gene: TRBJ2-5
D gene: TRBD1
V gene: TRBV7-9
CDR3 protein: CASSSYRGPETQYF
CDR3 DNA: TGTGCCAGCAGCTCATACAGGGGGCCAGAGACCCAGTACTTC

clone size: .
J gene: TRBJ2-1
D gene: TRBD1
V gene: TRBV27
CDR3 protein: CASSTQGATYNEQFF
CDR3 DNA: TGTGCCAGCAGTACTCAGGGGGCTACCTACAATGAGCAGTTCTTC

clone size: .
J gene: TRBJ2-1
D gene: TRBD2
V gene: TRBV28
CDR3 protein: CASRTPILAGEHEQFF
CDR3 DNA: TGTGCCAGCCGGACCCCAATCCTAGCGGGAGAACATGAGCAGTTCTTC

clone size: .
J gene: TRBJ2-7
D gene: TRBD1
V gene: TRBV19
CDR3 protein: CAITLCPDRENSYEQYF
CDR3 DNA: TGTGCCATCACACTCTGTCCCGACAGGGAAAACTCCTACGAGCAGTACTTC

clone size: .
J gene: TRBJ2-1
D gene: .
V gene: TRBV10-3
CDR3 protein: CAISRGRTYNEQFF
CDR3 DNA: TGTGCCATCAGCAGGGGAAGGACCTACAATGAGCAGTTCTTC

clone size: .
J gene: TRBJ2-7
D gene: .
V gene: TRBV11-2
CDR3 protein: CASSSTQGYEQYF
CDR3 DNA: TGTGCCAGCAGCTCAACACAGGGCTACGAGCAGTACTTC

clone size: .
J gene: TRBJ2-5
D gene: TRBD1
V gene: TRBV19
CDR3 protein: CASSVGQQETQYF
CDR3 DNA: TGTGCCAGTAGTGTGGGACAGCAAGAGACCCAGTACTTC

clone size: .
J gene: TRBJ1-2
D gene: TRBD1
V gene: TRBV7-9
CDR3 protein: CASSLARGQDYGYTF
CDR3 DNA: TGTGCCAGCAGCTTAGCGAGGGGACAGGACTATGGCTACACCTTC

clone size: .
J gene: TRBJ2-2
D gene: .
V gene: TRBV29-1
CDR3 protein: CSHSTGNTGELFF
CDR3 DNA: TGCAGCCATTCTACGGGAAACACCGGGGAGCTGTTTTTT

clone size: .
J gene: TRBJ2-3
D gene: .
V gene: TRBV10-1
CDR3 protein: CASSESPGDTQYF
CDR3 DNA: TGCGCCAGCAGTGAGTCCCCCGGAGATACGCAGTATTTT

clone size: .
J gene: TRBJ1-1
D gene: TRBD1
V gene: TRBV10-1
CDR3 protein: CASRPGQGSTEAFF
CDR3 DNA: TGCGCCAGCAGACCTGGACAGGGAAGCACTGAAGCTTTCTTT

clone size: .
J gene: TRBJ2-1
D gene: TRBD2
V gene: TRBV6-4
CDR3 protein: CASSEQLAGGPGEQFF
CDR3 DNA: TGTGCCAGCAGTGAGCAGCTAGCGGGAGGGCCTGGTGAGCAGTTCTTC

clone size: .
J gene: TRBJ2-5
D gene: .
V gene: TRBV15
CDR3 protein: CATSRPYSRGGETQYF
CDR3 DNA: TGTGCCACCAGCAGACCCTACTCACGGGGAGGAGAGACCCAGTACTTC

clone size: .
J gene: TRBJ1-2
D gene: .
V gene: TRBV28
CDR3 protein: CASSLRQLYGYTF
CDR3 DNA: TGTGCCAGCAGTTTACGACAGCTCTATGGCTACACCTTC

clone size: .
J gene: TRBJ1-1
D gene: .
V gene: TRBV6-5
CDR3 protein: CASSVTDRSSTEAFF
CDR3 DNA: TGTGCCAGCAGTGTCACCGACAGGTCGAGCACTGAAGCTTTCTTT

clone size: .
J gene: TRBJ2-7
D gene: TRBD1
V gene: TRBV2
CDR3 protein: CASSQDRGFPEQYF
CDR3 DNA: TGTGCCAGCAGCCAGGACAGGGGTTTCCCCGAGCAGTACTTC

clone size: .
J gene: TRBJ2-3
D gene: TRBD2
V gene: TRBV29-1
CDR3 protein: CSGERGGSDTQYF
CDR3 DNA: TGCAGCGGAGAACGGGGGGGGTCAGATACGCAGTATTTT

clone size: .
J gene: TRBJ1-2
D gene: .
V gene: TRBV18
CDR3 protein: CASSPVEGRTNYGYTF
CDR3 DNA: TGTGCCAGCTCACCGGTGGAGGGTAGAACCAACTATGGCTACACCTTC

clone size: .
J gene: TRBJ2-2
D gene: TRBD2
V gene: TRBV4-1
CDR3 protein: CASSRSGGAGSGELFF
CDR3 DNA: TGCGCCAGCAGCCGAAGCGGGGGGGCAGGTTCCGGGGAGCTGTTTTTT

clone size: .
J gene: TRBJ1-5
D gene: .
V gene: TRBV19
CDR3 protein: CATGPGANQPQHF
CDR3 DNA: TGTGCCACCGGTCCAGGGGCCAATCAGCCCCAGCATTTT

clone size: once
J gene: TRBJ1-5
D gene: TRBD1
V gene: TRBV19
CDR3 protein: CASSIDLGQGHQPQHF
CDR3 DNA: TGTGCCAGTAGTATAGATCTGGGACAGGGACATCAGCCCCAGCATTTT

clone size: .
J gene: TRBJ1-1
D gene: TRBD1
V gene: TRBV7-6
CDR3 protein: CASSSPLGQRNTEAFF
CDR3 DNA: TGTGCCAGCAGCTCCCCCCTGGGACAGAGGAACACTGAAGCTTTCTTT

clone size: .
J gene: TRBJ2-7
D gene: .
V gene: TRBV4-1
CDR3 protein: CASSQGGRGSSPYEQYF
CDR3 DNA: TGCGCCAGCAGCCAAGGGGGCAGGGGAAGCAGTCCCTACGAGCAGTACTTC

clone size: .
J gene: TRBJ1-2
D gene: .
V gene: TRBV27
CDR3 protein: CASRLRGGGGYTF
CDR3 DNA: TGTGCCAGTAGATTAAGGGGCGGGGGTGGCTACACCTTC

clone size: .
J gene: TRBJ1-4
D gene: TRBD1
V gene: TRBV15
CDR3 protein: CATSRDAAGGEKLFF
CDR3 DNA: TGTGCCACCAGCAGAGACGCGGCAGGGGGTGAAAAACTGTTTTTT